The 2 T cell receptor beta chains presented below share a single source sample, sequenced in a study of shared clonotypes between healthy human individuals. Assay: immunoSEQ multiplex PCR; the TCRdb copy retains only in-frame clones and omits some. Here the sample spans about 490,000 clones, approximately 81% being singletons. The sample comprised PBMCs. The receptors were sampled from a woman aged 40 to 49 in good health. Some clones in this sample may be carry-over from other donors' samples.

The CDR3, as DNA: TGTGCCAGCAGTACAACAGGGGGCGGCTACGTTGTCGATGAGCAGTTCTTC. This gives the protein CASSTTGGGYVVDEQFF. This chain links TRBV28 with TRBJ2-1, with TRBD1 identical over 9 bases. The CDR3 consists of 17 residues. Losses at the gene ends were 5 bases for V and 8 bases for J; bases not matched to a gene: 16. The germline CDR1 and CDR2 sequences are MDHEN and SYDVKM. The whole variable domain, remainder taken from reference TRBV28 and TRBJ2-1, is DVKVTQSSRYLVKRTGEKVFLECVQDMDHENMFWYRQDPGLGLRLIYFSYDVKMKEKGDIPEGYSVSREKKERFSLILESASTNQTSMYLCASSTTGGGYVVDEQFFGPGTRLTVL.

This clone showed up just once. This chain links TRBV7-8 with TRBJ1-5; 11 positions agree with TRBD1. Germline CDR1 reads SGHVS; CDR2 reads FQNEAQ. The CDR3 has 17 amino acids. The trim removed 3 bases at V and 5 bases at J, leaving 9 bases unmatched. CDR3 region: CASSFGQGARGDQPQHF. The CDR3 coding sequence is TGTGCCAGCAGCTTCGGACAGGGGGCTCGGGGAGATCAGCCCCAGCATTTT.